This passage covers 10 T cell receptor beta chains from one sample sequenced in a study of T cell responses to AZD1222 COVID-19 vaccine. Sequencing used immunoSEQ multiplex PCR; TCRdb keeps in-frame clones, though not all of them. The sample contains 100,000 to 150,000 clones, roughly nine tenths of which appear only once. Sequencing used peripheral blood, obtained on day 0 of AZD1222 vaccination. The receptor source for this set is an adult in good health.

This rearrangement joins TRBV24-1 to TRBJ2-5; D is tentatively TRBD1 or TRBD2 (5 bases each). CDR3 length: 15 amino acids. Germline CDR1 is KGHDR and CDR2 is SFDVKD. V lost 3 bases and J lost 5, with 15 bases in between. This CDR3 is CATSDPRRDGETQYF. In DNA, the CDR3 is TGTGCCACCAGTGATCCCAGACGGGACGGGGAGACCCAGTACTTC.

This chain links TRBV5-6 with TRBJ1-6; no definite D call. V was trimmed by 2 bases and J by 6 bases, leaving 9 bases between them. The CDR3 is made up of 14 amino acids. Germline values: CDR1 SGHDT, CDR2 YYEEEE. CDR3 bases: TGTGCCAGCAGCTTTAAGGGTCGTAATTCACCCCTCCACTTT. Translating it yields CASSFKGRNSPLHF.

The chain has TRBV2 and TRBJ1-1; no definite D call. V shed 10 bases and J shed 1 base, with 16 bases lying between them. Germline CDR1 is SNHLY and CDR2 is FYNNEI. The CDR3 contains 14 residues. The CDR3 DNA is TGTGCCACCGCGGCTATAGTGGGGAACACTGAAGCTTTCTTT. Translating gives CATAAIVGNTEAFF.

This chain links TRBV9 with TRBJ2-1; 8 nucleotides align to TRBD2. The V and J ends lost 0 bases and 7 bases, in that order; junction bases with no gene match: 0. The CDR3 has 13 residues. Germline CDR1 is SGDLS and CDR2 is YYNGEE. The CDR3 protein is CASSVVAGNEQFF. DNA for the CDR3: TGTGCCAGCAGCGTAGTAGCGGGAAATGAGCAGTTCTTC.

A single count supports this clone. The chain has TRBV4-1 and TRBJ2-2; tentative D call: TRBD1 (6 bases). The germline V gene encodes CDR1 MGHRA and CDR2 YSYEKL. The CDR3 runs to 15 residues. The germline V and J ends were trimmed by 0 bases and 6 bases, with 11 bases remaining between them. DNA of the CDR3: TGCGCCAGCAGCCAAGAAGGTGCAGGGGCCGGGGAGCTGTTTTTT. This translates into CASSQEGAGAGELFF.

This chain joins TRBV27 and TRBJ2-7; either TRBD1 or TRBD2 may fit D (5 bases each). In germline, CDR1 is MNHEY, CDR2 SMNVEV (reference sequence). The V and J ends lost 1 base and 3 bases respectively, with 10 bases between them. There are 14 residues in the CDR3. This CDR3 is CASSLFEGHYEQYF. CDR3 nucleotide sequence: TGTGCCAGCAGTTTATTCGAGGGGCACTACGAGCAGTACTTC.

CDR3: CAWSSWSSTDTQYF. The DNA of the CDR3 is TGTGCCTGGAGTTCCTGGAGTAGCACAGATACGCAGTATTTT. This chain links TRBV30 with TRBJ2-3; no definite D call. Germline V lookup: CDR1 GTSNPN, CDR2 SVGIG (reference sequence). The CDR3 covers 14 residues. V lost 2 bases and J lost 0, with 9 bases in between.

V and J are TRBV30 and TRBJ1-5; D gene ambiguous. Trimming removed 2 bases at V and 3 bases at J, with 8 bases between. Germline V gene data show CDR1 as GTSNPN and CDR2 as SVGIG (reference sequence). This CDR3 has 13 residues. The DNA for the CDR3 is TGTGCCTGGAGTAGAAGGGACAATCAGCCCCAGCATTTT. Residues: CAWSRRDNQPQHF.

In this sample, this clone turned up once. This CDR3 reads CASSFTGRGEKLFF. The DNA of the CDR3 is TGTGCCAGCAGCTTTACAGGGAGGGGTGAAAAACTGTTTTTT. The V gene is TRBV7-9, the J gene TRBJ1-4; D is possibly TRBD1 (6 bases). Trimming stripped 3 bases from V and 7 bases from J, with 12 bases between. The CDR3 has 14 amino acids. Germline values: CDR1 SEHNR, CDR2 FQNEAQ (reference sequence).

This clone was seen a single time. The J gene is TRBJ1-5, the V gene TRBV4-2; the D is unclear. The V end was cut by 0 bases, the J end by 5 bases, with 11 bases between. Germline V gives CDR1 LGHNA, CDR2 YNFKEQ. This CDR3 has 15 amino acids. The DNA for the CDR3 is TGTGCCAGCAGCCAAGATCAGGAGGGAGATCAGCCCCAGCATTTT. Translation: CASSQDQEGDQPQHF.